Presented here are 8 T cell receptor beta chains from one specimen sequenced in a study of T-cell memory formation after mild COVID-19. One entry per CDR3 protein results from TCRdb running MiXCR on the 5' RACE reads. The data contain about 170,000 distinct CDR3 sequences, over 10% of them singletons. The sample comprised PBMCs or a T cell subset sorted from them (not recorded which). The receptors come from a man between 18 and 29 years old who had mild COVID-19 (a few samples of this study predate the infection). Cell type and time point are not known.

This chain connects TRBV5-1 to TRBJ2-1, with D hard to call. Trimming shortened V by 4 bases and J by 7 bases, and 15 bases separated the two germline ends. The CDR3 length is 14 residues. Germline values: CDR1 SGHRS, CDR2 YFSETQ. Here the CDR3 DNA reads TGCGCCAGCAGCGCCTATGGGGAAGAGAATGAGCAGTTCTTC. Translation: CASSAYGEENEQFF.

V gene TRBV5-1 combines with J gene TRBJ1-6; D is uncertain. CDR1 is SGHRS and CDR2 is YFSETQ in the germline V gene. The CDR3 runs 15 residues. Trimming shortened V by 5 bases and J by 5 bases, and 14 bases separated the two germline ends. The CDR3 DNA sequence: TGCGCCAGCAGATCCGGGCGGAACAATAATTCACCCCTCCACTTT. Protein: CASRSGRNNNSPLHF.

This clonotype was detected a few times. V is TRBV6-6 and J is TRBJ1-5; no definite D call. The CDR3 runs to 13 residues. CDR1 is MNHNY and CDR2 is SVGAGI in the germline V gene (reference sequence). The V gene lost 2 bases and the J gene lost 5 bases, with 7 bases spanning the gap. CDR3 amino acids: CASSYGSYQPQHF. The CDR3 DNA follows: TGTGCCAGCAGTTACGGCAGTTATCAGCCCCAGCATTTT.

V is TRBV5-6 and J is TRBJ2-7; D tentatively reads TRBD1 or TRBD2 (5 bases each). In germline, CDR1 is SGHDT, CDR2 YYEEEE. V gave up 4 bases and J gave up 7 bases, with 12 bases separating them. This CDR3 is built from 12 residues. The CDR3 loop is CASSDGTWEQYV. In nucleotides, the CDR3 is TGTGCCAGCAGCGACGGGACCTGGGAGCAGTACGTC.

This clonotype was detected ten times or more. The rearrangement uses TRBV7-3 and TRBJ2-1, with a tentative D call TRBD2 (7 bases). This CDR3 comprises 15 residues. V was trimmed by 5 bases and J by 6 bases, leaving 17 bases between them. CDR1 and CDR2 from the germline V gene are SGHTA and FQGTGA. The CDR3 reads CASSEGRGVGNEQFF. The DNA of the CDR3 is TGTGCCAGCAGCGAGGGGAGGGGGGTAGGCAATGAGCAGTTCTTC.

The V gene is TRBV20-1, the J gene TRBJ2-3; D uncertain. Between the trimmed V and J ends, which lost 3 bases and 0 bases, there was a span of 19 bases. Germline CDR1 is DFQATT and CDR2 is SNEGSKA (reference sequence). The CDR3 is 17 amino acids. The CDR3 bases are TGCAGTGCTAGTCGGCCGGGTTGGGGAACTAGCACAGATACGCAGTATTTT. Its translation is CSASRPGWGTSTDTQYF.

The rearrangement uses TRBV7-2 and TRBJ2-7; unclear D gene. V dropped 1 base and J dropped 3 bases, with 13 bases sitting between them. CDR1 SGHTA and CDR2 FQGNSA come from the germline V gene. The CDR3 runs 15 residues. The CDR3 loop is CASSLVSDTNYEQYF. CDR3 coding DNA: TGTGCCAGCAGCTTAGTTTCCGACACAAACTACGAGCAGTACTTC.

This chain joins TRBV28 and TRBJ1-1; perhaps TRBD1 as D (6 bases). Trimming took 6 bases from V and 4 from J, leaving 21 bases between them. This CDR3 spans 16 amino acids. Germline CDR1 is MDHEN and CDR2 is SYDVKM. The CDR3 coding sequence is TGTGCCAGCAGCCAATACAGTCAGGGGATGGGCACTGAAGCTTTCTTT. Encoded protein: CASSQYSQGMGTEAFF.